This T cell receptor beta chain was documented in a study of blood T cells in healthy people across ages. This CDR3 is 12 amino acids long. The germline V gene encodes CDR1 MDHEN and CDR2 SYDVKM. A second roughly 7 to 11 cycle PCR used barcoded and J-beta primers. One entry per CDR3 protein results from TCRdb running MiXCR on the 5' RACE reads. The sample carries 2 million or so distinct CDR3 sequences, around 50% recorded once. Worth noting for this clonotype: Its antigen is as yet unknown. An end of the junction does not agree with germline; a read error may underlie this.

Study-wide results and limits: A strong correlation was seen between TCR beta diversity and naive T cell percentage. Whereas aged donors had fewer naive CD4+ cells, long-lived donors had more of them and higher diversity. The unknown donor CMV status may have confounded expanded clonotype changes.

The sequence derives from a woman aged 40 to 50 in good health. Sequenced material: blood. The rearrangement uses TRBV28 and TRBJ2-5; D call uncertain. This chain's CDR3 is CASSLMEETKYF. The CDR3 nucleotides read TGTGCCAGCAGTTTAATGGAAGAGACCAAGTACTTC.